This TCR beta chain was captured by sequencing in a study of OX40 agonist ivuxolimab in advanced cancers. A note on the overall study: The costimulatory receptor OX40 (CD134) was targeted by ivuxolimab, a fully human IgG2 agonistic monoclonal antibody. Partial responses occurred in three dose-escalation patients, of whom one had hepatocellular carcinoma and two had cutaneous melanoma. Patients were allowed to have had prior anti-PD-1, anti-PD-L1 or anti-CTLA-4 therapy, and roughly 40% of the dose-escalation patients had previously received checkpoint inhibitors. A male proportion of 82.7% and a mean age of 60 years, ranging from about 23 to 90, were recorded for the dose-escalation cohort. Intravenous ivuxolimab was administered to patients every 2 weeks at six dose levels: 0.01, 0.1, 0.3, 1.5, 3 and 10 mg/kg. Of the approximately 50 dose-escalation patients, hepatocellular carcinoma was present in approximately 20, melanoma in roughly 15, renal cell carcinoma in 9 and head and neck cancer in 9. The paper describes the monotherapy dose-escalation part (N = 52 patients) of the phase I trial of ivuxolimab. Peripheral TCRbeta sequencing aimed to test whether ivuxolimab altered TCR sequence diversity and caused clonal T-cell expansion.

This clone was counted a few times. No antigen is known for it. Base qualities were left out, and no much larger clone turns up one base away. General study outcomes and caveats: After ivuxolimab, more expanded clones were found on average in CD8+ T cells than in CD4+ T cells. At doses from 0.1 to 3.0 mg/kg, clonal expansion was seen in both CD4+ and CD8+ blood T cells between baseline and week 6. In partial responders in the 0.1-3.0 mg/kg groups, normalized peripheral clonal expansion was found to be among the lowest, especially among CD8+ T cells. Low levels of normalized T-cell clonal expansion were also seen in some patients who did not respond. Which antigens the clonally expanded peripheral T cells were specific for was not determined.

V sheds 3 bases and J sheds 5 bases, leaving 15 bases between their ends. The CDR3 sequence holds 14 residues, the cysteine and phenylalanine included. The read is trimmed to its CDR3 DNA, 42 bases read in frame from base 1. From a lookup of the germline V gene, CDR1 and CDR2 are SGHRS and YFSETQ. The trial excluded patients who had a history of autoimmune disease or who were on systemic immunosuppression. Peripheral blood for TCR sequencing was collected from all dose cohorts at baseline, on cycle 4 day 1, and on cycle 7 day 1. The samples were taken from a phase I, first-in-human, multicenter, open-label dose-escalation trial of ivuxolimab. Adults with locally advanced or metastatic head and neck squamous cell, hepatocellular, melanoma or renal cell carcinoma were enrolled in the trial. CD4+ and CD8+ T cells were sorted separately from peripheral blood before TCR sequencing. For sequencing of the TCRbeta CDR3 region, genomic DNA was extracted from the sorted cells. The immunoSEQ Assay was used to sequence the TCRbeta CDR3 regions. TCRdb retrieved this table from immuneACCESS and kept in-frame rearrangements only. Not all clones are present; in checked studies, unresolved V genes account for under half, and no reason is known for the remainder. This sample has tens of thousands of clones in its table, and 80% to 85% of those were observed once. The top ten hold around 25% of the sample.

Here the chain combines TRBV5-1 and TRBJ2-7, with the D gene tentatively TRBD1 or TRBD2, based on 5 matching bases in each. The source was CD4+ or CD8+ T cells sorted from blood, collected in a trial of the OX40 agonist ivuxolimab. The TCR comes from an adult with an advanced solid tumor such as melanoma, head and neck, liver or kidney cancer. The CDR3 has the sequence CASSYSSGTDEQYF. The DNA reads as follows: TGCGCCAGCAGCTACTCCTCAGGGACGGACGAGCAGTACTTC.